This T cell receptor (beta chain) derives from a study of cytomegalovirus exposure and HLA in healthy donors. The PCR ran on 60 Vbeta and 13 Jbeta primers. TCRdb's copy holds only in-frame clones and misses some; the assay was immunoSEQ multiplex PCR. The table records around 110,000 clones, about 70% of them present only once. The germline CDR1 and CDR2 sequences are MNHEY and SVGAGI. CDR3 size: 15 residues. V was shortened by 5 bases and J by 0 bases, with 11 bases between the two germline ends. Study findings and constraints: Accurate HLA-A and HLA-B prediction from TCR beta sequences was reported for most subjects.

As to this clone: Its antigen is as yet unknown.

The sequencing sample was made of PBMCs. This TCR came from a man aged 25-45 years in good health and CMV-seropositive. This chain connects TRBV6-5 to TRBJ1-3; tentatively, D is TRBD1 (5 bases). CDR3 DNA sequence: TGTGCCAGCAGTGGCGGACACTACTCTGGAAACACCATATATTTT. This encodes CASSGGHYSGNTIYF.